These 23 T cell receptor beta chains originate from one sample sequenced in a study of blood T cell repertoires in COVID-19. The table came from immunoSEQ multiplex PCR; TCRdb's copy has only in-frame clones and leaves some out. The sample records tens of thousands of clones, roughly 76% being singletons. Specimen: peripheral blood. These receptors were taken from a man aged 50-60 years with active or convalescent COVID-19.

V usage is TRBV6-6 and J usage is TRBJ1-1; D remains unclear. Germline loops: CDR1 MNHNY, CDR2 SVGAGI (reference sequence). The CDR3 is made up of 13 amino acids. Trimming took off 4 bases at V and 3 bases at J, with 9 bases between the two ends. CDR3: CASSSSPDTEAFF. DNA for the CDR3: TGTGCCAGCAGTTCTAGTCCGGACACTGAAGCTTTCTTT.

This rearrangement joins TRBV18 to TRBJ2-7; 8 positions match TRBD1. Germline assignment: CDR1 KGHSH and CDR2 LQKENI. This CDR3 contains 14 residues. With V trimmed by 6 bases and J by 2 bases, 6 bases remained unmatched. CDR3 sequence: CASSDRDSPYEQYF. In DNA form, the CDR3 reads TGTGCCAGCTCGGACAGGGATTCCCCCTACGAGCAGTACTTC. The full variable domain, its missing parts supplied by reference TRBV18 and TRBJ2-7, is NAGVMQNPRHLVRRRGQEARLRCSPMKGHSHVYWYRQLPEEGLKFMVYLQKENIIDESGMPKERFSAEFPKEGPSILRIQQVVRGDSAAYFCASSDRDSPYEQYFGPGTRLTVT.

The V gene is TRBV7-3, the J gene TRBJ2-2, with TRBD2 as a possible D gene (6 bases). This CDR3 contains 15 residues. CDR1 and CDR2 (germline): SGHTA, FQGTGA. The ends were cut back, 3 bases at V and 1 base at J, with 9 bases in the middle. CDR3 nucleotide sequence: TGTGCCAGCAGCTTCAACGGGGGGAACACCGGGGAGCTGTTTTTT. The encoded protein is CASSFNGGNTGELFF. The full variable domain, rest sourced from reference TRBV7-3 and TRBJ2-2, is GAGVSQTPSNKVTEKGKYVELRCDPISGHTALYWYRQSLGQGPEFLIYFQGTGAADDSGLPNDRFFAVRPEGSVSTLKIQRTERGDSAVYLCASSFNGGNTGELFFGEGSRLTVL.

The V gene is TRBV10-3, the J gene TRBJ1-6; D is ambiguous. The CDR3 is made up of 13 amino acids. The ends were cut back, 9 bases at V and 8 bases at J, with 14 bases in the middle. Germline values: CDR1 ENHRY, CDR2 SYGVKD. In nucleotides, the CDR3 is TGTGCCATTGCCGGACTACCTGATTCACCCCTCCACTTT. This translates into CAIAGLPDSPLHF.

The rearrangement uses TRBV12-3 or TRBV12-4 and TRBJ2-1; TRBD2 agrees at 10 bases. The J segment lost 10 bases and the V segment lost 7 bases, leaving 7 bases of the junction unmatched. This CDR3 is built from 13 residues. The CDR3 protein is CASKAGGHLEQFF. Here the CDR3 DNA reads TGTGCCAGCAAAGCGGGGGGGCATCTGGAGCAGTTCTTC.

V gene TRBV28 combines with J gene TRBJ2-7; no firm D call. V lost 0 bases to trimming and J lost 5 bases, with 11 bases between them. The germline V gene has CDR1 MDHEN and CDR2 SYDVKM. The CDR3 is 14 residues long. CDR3 nucleotide sequence: TGTGCCAGCAGTTTATGGGGCAGACCCCACGAGCAGTACTTC. The encoded protein is CASSLWGRPHEQYF.

This chain joins TRBV4-1 and TRBJ2-7, with 7 bases matching TRBD2. This CDR3 spans 16 amino acids. Germline V gene lookup returns CDR1 MGHRA and CDR2 YSYEKL. After removal of 4 bases from V and 3 bases from J, the junction contained 12 bases not matched to a gene. This chain's CDR3 is CASSPLTEAGDYEQYF. The CDR3 nucleotides read TGCGCCAGCAGCCCTCTTACAGAGGCGGGAGACTACGAGCAGTACTTC.

In its sample, this clone was seen once. The chain couples TRBV5-6 to TRBJ2-1, with D possibly matching TRBD1 (5 bases). Deletions cut 2 bases from V and 5 bases from J, with 11 bases between. Germline CDR1 and CDR2: SGHDT and YYEEEE. The CDR3 runs to 14 residues. CDR3 bases: TGTGCCAGCAGCTTATTTGTACAGGACAATGAGCAGTTCTTC. The encoded protein is CASSLFVQDNEQFF.

A few counts support this clone. The rearrangement uses TRBV18 and TRBJ2-1, with 9 positions matching TRBD2. With V trimmed by 5 bases and J by 2 bases, 4 bases remained unmatched. Per germline, CDR1 KGHSH and CDR2 LQKENI. CDR3 length: 15 amino acids. The DNA for the CDR3 is TGTGCCAGCTCATTTCTAGCGGGAACCTACAATGAGCAGTTCTTC. Translation gives CASSFLAGTYNEQFF.

The chain employs TRBV11-2 and TRBJ2-2; tentative D call: TRBD2 (6 bases). The V end lost 8 bases, the J end lost 3 bases, and 16 bases lay between the germline ends. From germline, CDR1 is SGHAT and CDR2 FQNNGV. The CDR3 length is 15 residues. CDR3 DNA sequence: TGTGCCAGCGGTTATAGCGGAGGCCACACCGGGGAGCTGTTTTTT. Residues: CASGYSGGHTGELFF.

The chain couples TRBV11-1 to TRBJ2-5, with TRBD2 as a possible D gene (6 bases). The CDR3 is made up of 14 amino acids. Germline CDR1 and CDR2: SGHAT and FQDESV (reference sequence). Trimming shortened V by 5 bases and J by 7 bases, and 17 bases separated the two germline ends. The DNA for the CDR3 is TGTGCCAGCAGCCCGGGAGTTAATCAGGGGACCCAGTACTTC. The encoded protein is CASSPGVNQGTQYF.

The chain uses TRBV3-1 (or the pseudogene TRBV3-2) and TRBJ2-1; TRBD2 is a possible D gene (6 bases). Trimming pared 0 bases from V and 5 bases from J, leaving 14 bases between. The germline CDR1 and CDR2 sequences are LGHDT and YNNKEL (reference sequence). This CDR3 contains 16 residues. CDR3 region: CASSQESVTRNNEQFF. CDR3 coding DNA: TGTGCCAGCAGCCAAGAATCTGTGACTAGGAACAATGAGCAGTTCTTC.

V gene TRBV14 combines with J gene TRBJ1-1; tentative D call: TRBD1 (6 bases). Germline values: CDR1 SGHDN, CDR2 FVKESK. The CDR3 runs 15 residues. Trimming stripped 1 base from V and 8 bases from J, with 17 bases between. CDR3 region: CASSQVAGVVAEAFF. The CDR3 DNA sequence: TGTGCCAGCAGCCAAGTCGCAGGGGTAGTCGCAGAAGCTTTCTTT.

The rearrangement uses TRBV19 and TRBJ1-1; 9 bases agree with TRBD1. The ends lost 8 bases at V and 9 bases at J; junction bases unmatched: 4. CDR1 and CDR2 from the germline V gene are LNHDA and SQIVND (reference sequence). The CDR3 sequence is 11 residues long. In DNA, the CDR3 is TGTGCCAGTTGGGACAGGGTTCAAGCTTTCTTT. This sequence encodes CASWDRVQAFF.

The CDR3 loop reads CASSTRSGSSAKNIQYF. The DNA for the CDR3 is TGTGCCAGTAGTACAAGGAGCGGTTCCTCGGCCAAAAACATTCAGTACTTC. The chain has TRBV19 and TRBJ2-4; a possible D gene is TRBD2 (5 bases). The CDR3 is made up of 17 amino acids. Trimming stripped 4 bases from V and 1 base from J, with 17 bases between. In germline, CDR1 is LNHDA, CDR2 SQIVND (reference sequence).

The chain's CDR3 is CASSRLNGELFF. The CDR3 bases are TGTGCCAGCAGCCGTCTTAATGGGGAGCTGTTTTTT. This chain uses TRBV12-3 or TRBV12-4 with TRBJ2-2; D unclear. The CDR3 contains 12 residues. V dropped 6 bases and J dropped 8 bases, with 10 bases sitting between them.

The gene calls are TRBV18 and TRBJ1-4; 9 positions agree with TRBD1. Germline V lookup: CDR1 KGHSH, CDR2 LQKENI. This CDR3 has 16 amino acids. Trimming took 0 bases from V and 8 from J; bases not matched to a gene: 7. DNA of the CDR3: TGTGCCAGCTCACCACCGGGACAGGGCCGGGGGGAAAAACTGTTTTTT. It yields the protein CASSPPGQGRGEKLFF. Full variable domain (rest looked up from reference TRBV18 and TRBJ1-4): NAGVMQNPRHLVRRRGQEARLRCSPMKGHSHVYWYRQLPEEGLKFMVYLQKENIIDESGMPKERFSAEFPKEGPSILRIQQVVRGDSAAYFCASSPPGQGRGEKLFFGSGTQLSVL.

The chain is built from TRBV6-6 and TRBJ1-4; D might be TRBD1 (6 bases). CDR3 length: 12 residues. Trimming removed 8 bases at V and 8 bases at J, with 12 bases between. Germline CDR1 is MNHNY and CDR2 is SVGAGI (reference sequence). CDR3 coding DNA: TGTGCCAGCTTGGGGGCAAACGAAAAACTGTTTTTT. Translating it yields CASLGANEKLFF.

The chain is built from TRBV5-1 and TRBJ2-2; D is perhaps TRBD1 (5 bases). Germline V lookup: CDR1 SGHRS, CDR2 YFSETQ. This CDR3 has 14 amino acids. The V gene lost 3 bases and the J gene lost 6 bases, with 12 bases spanning the gap. The chain's CDR3 is CASSWGPTAGELFF. For the CDR3, the DNA is TGCGCCAGCAGCTGGGGCCCCACGGCCGGGGAGCTGTTTTTT.

The chain carries TRBV6-1 and TRBJ2-6; D remains ambiguous. The ends were cut back, 1 base at V and 2 bases at J, with 6 bases in the middle. The CDR3 runs 15 residues. Germline V CDR1 and CDR2: MNHNS, SASEGT. The CDR3 sequence: CASSEGSAGANVLTF. The CDR3 DNA reads TGTGCCAGCAGTGAAGGGTCGGCTGGGGCCAACGTCCTGACTTTC.

This clone was recorded a few times. V gene TRBV29-1 combines with J gene TRBJ2-7, with D perhaps TRBD2 (7 bases). Trimming removed 1 base from V and 6 bases from J, with 10 bases in between. The CDR3 length is 12 residues. The germline V gene encodes CDR1 SQVTM and CDR2 ANQGSEA. DNA for the CDR3: TGCAGCGTTGAAGCGGGGGGCTTCGAGCAGTACTTC. Amino acids: CSVEAGGFEQYF.

This chain links TRBV6-4 with TRBJ2-2; 7 bases map to TRBD1. CDR1 is MRHNA and CDR2 is SNTAGT in the germline V gene. With V trimmed by 6 bases and J by 2 bases, 6 bases remained unmatched. This CDR3 is 15 amino acids long. The CDR3 DNA reads TGTGCCAGCAGACCTGACAGGGCCAACACCGGGGAGCTGTTTTTT. This encodes CASRPDRANTGELFF.

The J gene is TRBJ1-6, the V gene TRBV7-9; 8 positions agree with TRBD1. V lost 2 bases and J lost 7; bases outside the gene matches: 10. Germline V gene data show CDR1 as SEHNR and CDR2 as FQNEAQ (reference sequence). This CDR3 region has 17 residues. This chain's CDR3 is CASSLISGGAGNSPLHF. The CDR3 DNA reads TGTGCCAGCAGCTTAATTTCAGGGGGCGCGGGGAATTCACCCCTCCACTTT.